The clone carrying this T cell receptor beta chain was seen a few times. What it recognizes is unknown. This sample was taken from a study of T cells in Graves' hyperthyroidism and ophthalmopathy. Germline V lookup: CDR1 MNHEY, CDR2 SVGAGI. This CDR3 has 14 amino acids. V was clipped by 2 bases and J by 5 bases, with 10 bases between them. Exclusion criteria comprised uncontrolled infection, other autoimmune disease, pregnancy or lactation. Each diagnosis drew on symptoms, thyroxine, TRAb, thyroid ultrasound and orbital computed tomography findings. Study findings and constraints: Blood also showed most of the thyroid clonotypes that were expanded above 0.001.

RNA transcripts were the template for amplifying TCR beta CDR3 regions. TCR CDR3 underwent first-round RT-PCR with the HTBI primer set. TCRdb reprocessed the multiplex PCR reads with MiXCR, giving one entry per CDR3 protein. This table has 400,000 to 500,000 distinct CDR3 sequences, roughly an eighth appearing once. The chain combines TRBV6-5 with TRBJ2-1, with no clear D. This TCR derives from a woman aged 18 to 35 with Graves' hyperthyroidism. Sequenced material: blood. The CDR3 reads CASSYLGPHNEQFF. CDR3 in DNA: TGTGCCAGCAGTTACCTTGGACCTCACAATGAGCAGTTCTTC.